This TCR beta chain was sequenced in a study of T cells after posttransplantation cyclophosphamide. The table came from immunoSEQ multiplex PCR; TCRdb's copy has only in-frame clones and leaves some out. The sample presents over 10,000 clones, none singletons. Points on this clone: What it recognizes is unknown.

There are 15 residues in the CDR3. V shed 2 bases and J 4 bases; nucleotides not matched to a gene: 6. Germline CDR1 and CDR2: MDHEN and SYDVKM. Busulfan-fludarabine conditioning, marrow transplant, and cyclophosphamide on days +3 and +4 were administered. The study's findings and limits: Blood and skin or GI T cell repertoires showed limited TRB overlap. Donor-recipient repertoire similarity was low at 1-2 months, rising over year one. TRB clonality was highly associated with recipient CMV seropositivity and reactivation.

This material consisted of PBMCs, taken after allogeneic stem cell transplant with posttransplant cyclophosphamide. J is TRBJ1-2 and V is TRBV28; 8 nucleotides align to TRBD1. The TCR originated in a female patient in her forties or fifties who received an allogeneic stem cell transplant from an unrelated donor, was CMV-positive, and had acute GVHD only. These T cells may partly come from the graft donor. This CDR3 is CASSLRRTGTYGYTF. CDR3 nucleotide sequence: TGTGCCAGCAGTTTAAGGAGGACAGGGACCTATGGCTACACCTTC.